The clone carrying this T cell receptor (beta chain) was counted a few times. What it binds is unknown. The data stem from a study of T cells after yellow fever vaccination. The study's findings and limits: Post-booster reappearance was seen for most primary-vaccination clones (just over 95% CD4, 75% to 90% CD8).

V was pared by 3 bases and J by 2 bases, with 13 bases of the junction left unmatched. The length of the CDR3 is 18 residues. Germline loops: CDR1 SGHVS, CDR2 FQNEAQ. TCR cDNA, made by 5'RACE template switching, carried an added universal primer site and UMIs. One entry per CDR3 protein, called by TCRdb with MiXCR from the 5' RACE reads. The sample has 95,000 to 100,000 distinct CDR3 sequences, 4.5% to 6% seen once; the top ten hold roughly 39%. The TCR sequence derives from a man aged 18 to 30 who received the YFV17D yellow fever vaccine. The chain carries TRBV7-8 and TRBJ2-5; 9 bases agree with TRBD1. The material sequenced was CD8+ T cells sorted from PBMCs, taken 10 days after the yellow fever booster vaccination. For the CDR3, the DNA is TGTGCCAGCAGCTTCCGAGGGTCGAGGACAGGGGTACAAGAGACCCAGTACTTC. It encodes CASSFRGSRTGVQETQYF.